This T cell receptor (beta chain) was documented in a study of human T cells and chemical hapten exposure. The study used a library that attached unique molecular identifiers to individual cDNA molecules. Each CDR3 protein gets one entry after TCRdb re-called the RACE reads with MiXCR. The data contain around 80,000 distinct CDR3 sequences, about 9% of them singletons. Stated time point: healthy volunteer bleed at 6 weeks. The study extracted total RNA from unfractionated whole blood. Germline V gene data show CDR1 as SEHNR and CDR2 as FQNEAQ (reference sequence). V was cut by 3 bases and J by 6 bases, with 17 bases left in between. This CDR3 contains 15 residues.

The chain links TRBV7-9 to TRBJ1-1; a possible D gene is TRBD1 (5 bases). The receptor's source is a male donor in good health. Some clones in this sample may be carry-over from other donors' samples. Input material: whole blood. The CDR3 sequence: CASSFPGTGGAEAFF. The CDR3, as DNA: TGTGCCAGCAGCTTCCCGGGGACGGGTGGCGCTGAAGCTTTCTTT. Based on the CDR3 plus reference TRBV7-9 and TRBJ1-1, the full variable domain is DTGVSQNPRHKITKRGQNVTFRCDPISEHNRLYWYRQTLGQGPEFLTYFQNEAQLEKSRLLSDRFSAERPKGSFSTLEIQRTEQGDSAMYLCASSFPGTGGAEAFFGQGTRLTVV.